This T cell receptor beta chain was documented in a study of blood T cell repertoires in COVID-19. Note on this clone: This same CDR3 is encoded by further DNA sequences in the sample.

Germline assignment: CDR1 SGHRS and CDR2 YFSETQ. This CDR3 has 16 residues. Trimming removed 0 bases at V and 0 bases at J, with 9 bases between. The method was immunoSEQ multiplex PCR; TCRdb's version includes in-frame clones alone and lacks a portion of them. The sample yields hundreds of thousands of clones, almost 85% seen once. The J gene is TRBJ2-2, the V gene TRBV5-1; D remains unclear. Sequenced: peripheral blood. This TCR was sampled from a human donor in a cohort sampled during active COVID-19. CDR3 amino acids: CASSLAGRANTGELFF. DNA for the CDR3: TGCGCCAGCAGCTTGGCCGGTCGAGCGAACACCGGGGAGCTGTTTTTT.